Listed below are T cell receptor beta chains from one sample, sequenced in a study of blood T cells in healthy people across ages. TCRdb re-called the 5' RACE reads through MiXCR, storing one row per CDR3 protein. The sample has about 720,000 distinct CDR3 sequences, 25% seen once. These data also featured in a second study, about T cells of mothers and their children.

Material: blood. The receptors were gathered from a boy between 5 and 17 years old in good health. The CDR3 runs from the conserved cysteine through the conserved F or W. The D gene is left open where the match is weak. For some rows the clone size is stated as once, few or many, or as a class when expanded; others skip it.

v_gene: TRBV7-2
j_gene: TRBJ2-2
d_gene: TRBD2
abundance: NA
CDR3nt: TGTGCCAGCCAGAACGCGGGAGGGTCCGGGGAGCTGTTTTTT
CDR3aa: CASQNAGGSGELFF

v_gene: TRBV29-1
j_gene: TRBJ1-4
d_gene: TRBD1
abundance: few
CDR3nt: TGCAGCGTTTACGCCGGGACAGGTAGAGAAAAACTGTTTTTT
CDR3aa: CSVYAGTGREKLFF

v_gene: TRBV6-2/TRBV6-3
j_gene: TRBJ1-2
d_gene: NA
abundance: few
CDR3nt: TGTGCCAGCAGTTACTCGATCGGGGACCACACCTTC
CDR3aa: CASSYSIGDHTF

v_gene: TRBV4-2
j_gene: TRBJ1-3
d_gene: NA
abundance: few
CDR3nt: TGTGCCAGCAGCCGGACAGATTCTGGAAACACCATATATTTT
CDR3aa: CASSRTDSGNTIYF

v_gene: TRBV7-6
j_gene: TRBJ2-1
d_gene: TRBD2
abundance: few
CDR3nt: TGTGCCAGCAGCAAACAAAGCGGGGGGTCCTACAATGAGCAGTTCTTC
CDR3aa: CASSKQSGGSYNEQFF

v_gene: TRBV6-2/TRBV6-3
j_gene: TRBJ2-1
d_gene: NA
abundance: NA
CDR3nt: TGTGCCAGCAGTTACCCACCTTCGAGACGGGCGATATACAATGAGCAGTTCTTC
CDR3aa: CASSYPPSRRAIYNEQFF

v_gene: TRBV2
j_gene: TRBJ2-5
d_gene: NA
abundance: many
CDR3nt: TGTGCCAGCAAGGGCTCCCCCAAAGAGACCCAGTACTTC
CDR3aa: CASKGSPKETQYF

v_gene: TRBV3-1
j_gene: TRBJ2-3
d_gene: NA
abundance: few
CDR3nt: TGTGCCAGCAGCCAAAACCCTTTAGGGGGAGGGCCAAGAGATACGCAGTATTTT
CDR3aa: CASSQNPLGGGPRDTQYF

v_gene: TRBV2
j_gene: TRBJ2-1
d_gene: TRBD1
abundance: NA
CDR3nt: TGTGCCAGCAGAGGGACAGGTACCCTTTGGAATGAGCAGTTCTTC
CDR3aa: CASRGTGTLWNEQFF

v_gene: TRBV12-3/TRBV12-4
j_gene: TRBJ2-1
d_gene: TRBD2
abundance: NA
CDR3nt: TGTGCCAGCAGTCCCCAGCGGGGGGCAAGAGGGAATGAGCAGTTCTTC
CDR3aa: CASSPQRGARGNEQFF

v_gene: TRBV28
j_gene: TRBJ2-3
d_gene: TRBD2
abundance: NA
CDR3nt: TGTGCCAGCAGCGCACTAGCGGGATTTACAGATACGCAGTATTTT
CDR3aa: CASSALAGFTDTQYF

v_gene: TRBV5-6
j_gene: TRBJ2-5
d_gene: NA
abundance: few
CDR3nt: TGTGCCAGCAGCGCAGAGGGCCCCAGGGTAGAGACCCAGTACTTC
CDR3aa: CASSAEGPRVETQYF

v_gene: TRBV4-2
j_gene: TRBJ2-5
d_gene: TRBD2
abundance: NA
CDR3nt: TGTGCCAGCAGCCTCACCTTGGGGGGGGTTCAAGAGACCCAGTACTTC
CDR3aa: CASSLTLGGVQETQYF

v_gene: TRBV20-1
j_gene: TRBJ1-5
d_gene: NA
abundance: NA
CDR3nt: TGCAGTGCTTCGGCAGGGAATCAGCCCCAGCATTTT
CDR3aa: CSASAGNQPQHF

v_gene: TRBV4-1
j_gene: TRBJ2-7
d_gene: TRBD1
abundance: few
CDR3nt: TGCGCCAGCAGCCAAGTGCCGGGACAGGGGGTTTACGAGCAGTACTTC
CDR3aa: CASSQVPGQGVYEQYF

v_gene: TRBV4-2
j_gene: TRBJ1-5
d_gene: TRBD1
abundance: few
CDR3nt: TGTGCCAGCAGCCAAGAGGGACAGAATAATCAGCCCCAGCATTTT
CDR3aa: CASSQEGQNNQPQHF

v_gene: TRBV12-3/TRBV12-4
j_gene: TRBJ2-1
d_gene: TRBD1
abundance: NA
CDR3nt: TGTGCCAGCAGAAAGACAGGGGATGCGTGCAATGAGCAGTTCTTC
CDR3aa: CASRKTGDACNEQFF

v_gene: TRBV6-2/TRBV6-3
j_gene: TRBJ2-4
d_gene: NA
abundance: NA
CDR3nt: TGTGCCAGCAGTTCATTGGAACTAGCCAAAAACATTCAGTACTTC
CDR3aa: CASSSLELAKNIQYF

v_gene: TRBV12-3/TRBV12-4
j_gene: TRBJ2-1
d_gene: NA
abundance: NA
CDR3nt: TGTGCCAGCAGCGGGACTGGACACAATGAGCAGTTCTTC
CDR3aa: CASSGTGHNEQFF

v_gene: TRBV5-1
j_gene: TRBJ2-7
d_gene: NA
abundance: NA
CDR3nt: TGCGCCAGCAGCTTGGAGTTTAATGGGGGAACCTACGAGCAGTACTTC
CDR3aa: CASSLEFNGGTYEQYF

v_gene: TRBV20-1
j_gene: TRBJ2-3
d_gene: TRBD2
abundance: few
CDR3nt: TGCAGTGCTAGAGATCAGGGGAGCGGGAGTAAAGATACGCAGTATTTT
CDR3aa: CSARDQGSGSKDTQYF

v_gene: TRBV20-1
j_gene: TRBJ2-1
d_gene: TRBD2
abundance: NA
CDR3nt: TGCAGTGCTACCCGACTAGCGGAGGGTTACAATGAGCAGTTCTTC
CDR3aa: CSATRLAEGYNEQFF

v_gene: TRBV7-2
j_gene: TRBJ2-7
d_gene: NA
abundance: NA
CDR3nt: TGTGCCAGCAGCGTCCGGGCCGAGGTCGAGCAGTACTTC
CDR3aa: CASSVRAEVEQYF

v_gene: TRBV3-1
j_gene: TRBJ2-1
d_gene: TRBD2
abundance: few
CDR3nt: TGTGCCAGCAGCCAAGATGGACTAGGTTACAATGAGCAGTTCTTC
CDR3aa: CASSQDGLGYNEQFF

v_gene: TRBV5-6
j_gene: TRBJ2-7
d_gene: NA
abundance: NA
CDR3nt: TGTGCCAGCAGCTCGAGGGTACTTCGCTACGAGCAGTACTTC
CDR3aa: CASSSRVLRYEQYF

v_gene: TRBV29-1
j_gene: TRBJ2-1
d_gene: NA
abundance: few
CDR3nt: TGCAGCGTTCGGACCGCTGAGCAGTTCTTC
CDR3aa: CSVRTAEQFF

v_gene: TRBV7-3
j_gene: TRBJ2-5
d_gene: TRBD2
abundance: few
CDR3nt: TGTGCCAGCAGCCCAGTGGGGGGGGGAGAGACCCAGTACTTC
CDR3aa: CASSPVGGGETQYF

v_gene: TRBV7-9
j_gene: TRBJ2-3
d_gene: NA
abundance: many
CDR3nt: TGTGCCAGCAGCTTACTCGAGGGGGGAACAGATACGCAGTATTTT
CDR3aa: CASSLLEGGTDTQYF

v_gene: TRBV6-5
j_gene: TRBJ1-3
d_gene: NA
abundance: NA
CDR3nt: TGTGCCAGCTGGAGGGGGGGCTCTGGAAACACCATATATTTT
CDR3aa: CASWRGGSGNTIYF

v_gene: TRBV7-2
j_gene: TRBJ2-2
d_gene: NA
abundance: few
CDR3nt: TGTGCCAGCAGCTTTCAGAACGGAGCCCTCGGGGAGCTGTTTTTT
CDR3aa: CASSFQNGALGELFF

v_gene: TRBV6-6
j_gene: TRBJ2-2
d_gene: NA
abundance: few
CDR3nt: TGTGCCAGCAGTTACTCGATGGTGGCTGAAATGAACACCGGGGAGCTGTTTTTT
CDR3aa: CASSYSMVAEMNTGELFF

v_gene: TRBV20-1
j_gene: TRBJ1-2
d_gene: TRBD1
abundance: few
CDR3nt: TGCAGTGCCCCTCGGACAGGGAATAGCGGCTACACCTTC
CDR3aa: CSAPRTGNSGYTF

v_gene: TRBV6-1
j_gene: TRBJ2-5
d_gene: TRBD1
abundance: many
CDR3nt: TGTGCCAGCAGTGGACAGGGGACCGAAAGGTGCTTC
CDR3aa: CASSGQGTERCF

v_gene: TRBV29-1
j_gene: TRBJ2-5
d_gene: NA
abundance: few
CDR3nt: TGCAGCGTGTGGGTCGGGTCGTCGGTACAAGAGACCCAGTACTTC
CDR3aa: CSVWVGSSVQETQYF

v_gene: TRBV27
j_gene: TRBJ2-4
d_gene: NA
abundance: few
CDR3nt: TGTGCCAGCAGTTTTGCAGGGGCCAAAAACATTCAGTACTTC
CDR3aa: CASSFAGAKNIQYF

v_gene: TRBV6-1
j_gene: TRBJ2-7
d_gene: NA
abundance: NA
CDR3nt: TGTGCCAGCAGTGAAGCAAGCGGAATATACGAGCAGTACTTC
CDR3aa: CASSEASGIYEQYF

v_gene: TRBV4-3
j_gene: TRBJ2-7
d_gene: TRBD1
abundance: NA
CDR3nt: TGCGCCAGCAGCCAACGCCGGGGACAGGTCTACGAGCAGTACTTC
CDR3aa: CASSQRRGQVYEQYF

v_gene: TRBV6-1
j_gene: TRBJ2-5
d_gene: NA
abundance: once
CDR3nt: TGTGCCAGCCGAAGGACAGAGGGCGGCCTAGAGACCCAGTACTTC
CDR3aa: CASRRTEGGLETQYF

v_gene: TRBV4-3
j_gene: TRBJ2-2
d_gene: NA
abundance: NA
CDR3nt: TGCGCCAGCAGCCAAGACCTGGCTCAGGGGGGGAACACCGGGGAGCTGTTTTTT
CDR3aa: CASSQDLAQGGNTGELFF

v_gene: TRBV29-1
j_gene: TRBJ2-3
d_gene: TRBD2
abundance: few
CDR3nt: TGCAGCGCCGAGCCAACTAGCGGGAGCGCAGATACGCAGTATTTT
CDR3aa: CSAEPTSGSADTQYF

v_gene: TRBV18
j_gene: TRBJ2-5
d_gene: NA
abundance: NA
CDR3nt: TGTGCCAGCCCACCACCGTTCGGCCCCCAAGAGACCCAGTACTTC
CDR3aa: CASPPPFGPQETQYF

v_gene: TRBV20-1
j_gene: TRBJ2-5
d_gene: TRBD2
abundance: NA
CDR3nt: TGCAGTGCTAGAGCAAGTAGCGGGGGGGTCCAAGAGACCCAGTACTTC
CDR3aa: CSARASSGGVQETQYF

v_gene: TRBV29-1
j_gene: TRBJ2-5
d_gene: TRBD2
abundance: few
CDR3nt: TGCAGCGTGCCGGGACTAGCGGCCTACAATGAGCAGTACTTC
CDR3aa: CSVPGLAAYNEQYF

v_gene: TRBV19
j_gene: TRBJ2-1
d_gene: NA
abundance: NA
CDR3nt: TGTGCCAGTACCCAGGCCCCCACGGGAGTCCGCGATGAGCAGTTCTTC
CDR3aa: CASTQAPTGVRDEQFF

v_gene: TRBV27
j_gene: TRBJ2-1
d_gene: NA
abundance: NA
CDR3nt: TGTGCCAGCAGTTTAGTCGGGATGGAGAATGAGCAGTTCTTC
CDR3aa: CASSLVGMENEQFF

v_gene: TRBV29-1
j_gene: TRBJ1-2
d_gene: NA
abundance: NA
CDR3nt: TGCAGCGTTGGGGAGGGGCTTCGATACACCTTC
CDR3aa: CSVGEGLRYTF

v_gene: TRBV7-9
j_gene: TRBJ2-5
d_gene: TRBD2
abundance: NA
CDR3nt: TGTGCCAGCAGCCCCCCGCTAGCGGGGAGTCAAGAGACCCAGTACTTC
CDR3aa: CASSPPLAGSQETQYF

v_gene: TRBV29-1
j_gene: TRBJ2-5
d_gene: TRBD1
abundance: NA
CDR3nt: TGCAGCGTTGAAATAGGGACAGGGCTTGTCTTC
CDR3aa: CSVEIGTGLVF

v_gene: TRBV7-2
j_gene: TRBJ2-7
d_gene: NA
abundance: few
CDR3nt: TGTGCCAGCAGCTTAGTGAAGGGTGACTACGAGCAGTACTTC
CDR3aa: CASSLVKGDYEQYF

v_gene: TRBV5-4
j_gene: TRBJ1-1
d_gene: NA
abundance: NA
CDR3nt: TGTGCCAGCAGCCACGAACAGGGAGGAACTGAAGCTTTCTTT
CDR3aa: CASSHEQGGTEAFF

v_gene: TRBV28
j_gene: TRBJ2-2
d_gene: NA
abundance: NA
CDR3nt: TGTGCCAGCAGTTTCCGGATCCCGGTTCGCGGGTTGAACACCGGGGAGCTGTTTTTT
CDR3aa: CASSFRIPVRGLNTGELFF

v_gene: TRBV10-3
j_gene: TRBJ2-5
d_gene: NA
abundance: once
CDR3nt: TGTGCCATCAGTGAGTCAGGAGCCGGTCTAGCTGGGGAGACCCAGTACTTC
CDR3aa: CAISESGAGLAGETQYF

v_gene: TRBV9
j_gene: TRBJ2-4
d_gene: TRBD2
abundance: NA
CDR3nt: TGTGCCAGCAGCGTAGCAGGGAGGGACATTCAGTACTTC
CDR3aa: CASSVAGRDIQYF

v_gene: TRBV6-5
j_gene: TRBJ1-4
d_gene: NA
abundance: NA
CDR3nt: TGTGCCAGCAGCGGGGGGCGGCGTAATGAAAAACTGTTTTTT
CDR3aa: CASSGGRRNEKLFF